These 24 T cell receptor beta chains share one sample of origin, sequenced in a study of shared clonotypes between healthy human individuals. TCRdb's copy holds only in-frame clones and misses some; the assay was immunoSEQ multiplex PCR. The table shows hundreds of thousands of clones, with 95% to 97% occurring only once. Naive CD8 isolation took CD45RO-negative cells positively selected for CCR7 and excluded terminally differentiated effector memory CD45RA+ cells. The sample was naive CD8+ T cells sorted from blood. These receptors came from a woman in her thirties in good health.

The chain joins TRBV11-2 to TRBJ2-1, with 7 bases lining up with TRBD1. Germline V gene lookup returns CDR1 SGHAT and CDR2 FQNNGV. The CDR3 contains 12 residues. J lost 7 bases, V lost 4 bases, and 1 base had no gene match. The CDR3, as DNA: TGTGCCAGCAGCTCACAGGGGAATGAGCAGTTCTTC. This sequence encodes CASSSQGNEQFF. The full variable domain, with the rest looked up from reference TRBV11-2 and TRBJ2-1, is EAGVAQSPRYKIIEKRQSVAFWCNPISGHATLYWYQQILGQGPKLLIQFQNNGVVDDSQLPKDRFSAERLKGVDSTLKIQPAKLEDSAVYLCASSSQGNEQFFGPGTRLTVL.

The V gene is TRBV11-2, the J gene TRBJ2-7; D perhaps matches TRBD1 (5 bases). V shed 6 bases and J shed 4 bases, with 13 bases lying between them. The germline CDR1 and CDR2 sequences are SGHAT and FQNNGV. This CDR3 has 13 amino acids. The CDR3 DNA sequence: TGTGCCAGCAGGGATCAGGGCGGTTACGAGCAGTACTTC. This sequence encodes CASRDQGGYEQYF.

This chain connects TRBV5-6 to TRBJ1-5; the D gene is possibly TRBD1 (6 bases). Germline CDR1 is SGHDT and CDR2 is YYEEEE. V lost 4 bases and J 2 bases, leaving 10 bases between the germline ends. The CDR3 spans 14 residues. The CDR3: CASSPSGGNQPQHF. CDR3 in DNA: TGTGCCAGCAGCCCCTCAGGGGGCAATCAGCCCCAGCATTTT.

With regard to this clone: Other DNA sequences in the same sample also yield this CDR3. This chain connects TRBV7-9 to TRBJ2-1; D call uncertain. CDR1 is SEHNR and CDR2 is FQNEAQ in the germline V gene (reference sequence). V lost 5 bases and J lost 5, with 4 bases in between. This CDR3 has 11 residues. CDR3 coding DNA: TGTGCCAGCAGCCTTAACAATGAGCAGTTCTTC. It specifies CASSLNNEQFF. Drawing the rest from reference TRBV7-9 and TRBJ2-1, the complete variable domain is DTGVSQNPRHKITKRGQNVTFRCDPISEHNRLYWYRQTLGQGPEFLTYFQNEAQLEKSRLLSDRFSAERPKGSFSTLEIQRTEQGDSAMYLCASSLNNEQFFGPGTRLTVL.

V and J are TRBV6-5 and TRBJ2-7; D is perhaps TRBD1 (5 bases). CDR1 and CDR2 from the germline V gene are MNHEY and SVGAGI. This CDR3 contains 15 residues. The V end lost 0 bases, the J end lost 3 bases, and 12 bases lay between the germline ends. CDR3 protein: CASSYSSRAYYEQYF. DNA of the CDR3: TGTGCCAGCAGTTACTCTTCCAGGGCTTACTACGAGCAGTACTTC.

This chain connects TRBV5-8 to TRBJ1-2, with D possibly being TRBD1 (5 bases). V was shortened by 2 bases and J by 4 bases, with 12 bases between the two germline ends. This CDR3 has 14 residues. The germline V gene has CDR1 SGHTS and CDR2 YDEGEE. The CDR3: CASSLIADIYGYTF. DNA for the CDR3: TGTGCCAGCAGCTTAATAGCGGACATCTATGGCTACACCTTC.

The rearrangement joins TRBV10-3 to TRBJ2-7; no reliable D call. Germline CDR1 and CDR2: ENHRY and SYGVKD. Deletions cut 0 bases from V and 4 bases from J, with 7 bases between. The CDR3 length is 13 residues. Written as DNA, the CDR3 is TGTGCCATCAGTGAGTCCATATCGTACGAGCAGTACTTC. Protein product: CAISESISYEQYF.

V usage is TRBV29-1 and J usage is TRBJ2-7; D perhaps matches TRBD1 (6 bases). The germline gives CDR1 SQVTM, CDR2 ANQGSEA. V was cut by 1 base and J by 0 bases, with 16 bases left in between. This CDR3 is built from 16 residues. CDR3 DNA: TGCAGCGTTGAAGCTGGGGTCAGGGGATACTCCTACGAGCAGTACTTC. This encodes CSVEAGVRGYSYEQYF.

The chain uses TRBV13 and TRBJ2-7; TRBD2 agrees at 11 bases. Germline CDR1 PRHDT, CDR2 FYEKMQ (reference sequence). After removal of 5 bases from V and 3 bases from J, the junction contained 6 bases not matched to a gene. CDR3 length equals 15 residues. The chain's CDR3 is CASSLRTSGYYEQYF. The CDR3 DNA follows: TGTGCCAGCAGCCTGCGGACTAGCGGGTACTACGAGCAGTACTTC.

The chain combines TRBV13 with TRBJ1-3; D unresolved. The germline V and J ends were trimmed by 5 bases and 4 bases, with 12 bases remaining between them. The length of the CDR3 is 14 residues. The V gene's germline CDR1 is PRHDT and CDR2 FYEKMQ (reference sequence). Here the CDR3 reads CASSPTLEGNTIYF. The CDR3 region has the DNA TGTGCCAGCAGCCCCACGCTTGAGGGAAACACCATATATTTT.

This chain joins TRBV5-6 and TRBJ1-3; possible D gene TRBD1, 5 bases. Trimming removed 4 bases from V and 0 bases from J, with 11 bases in between. Germline-derived CDR1 and CDR2 are SGHDT and YYEEEE. The length of the CDR3 is 15 residues. This CDR3 is CASSPSGGSGNTIYF. In nucleotides, the CDR3 is TGTGCCAGCAGCCCGTCGGGGGGCTCTGGAAACACCATATATTTT. Based on the CDR3 plus reference TRBV5-6 and TRBJ1-3, the full variable domain is DAGVTQSPTHLIKTRGQQVTLRCSPKSGHDTVSWYQQALGQGPQFIFQYYEEEERQRGNFPDRFSGHQFPNYSSELNVNALLLGDSALYLCASSPSGGSGNTIYFGEGSWLTVV.

Points on this clone: Distinct nucleotide sequences in the sample also encode this CDR3. The V gene is TRBV5-6, the J gene TRBJ2-7; tentative D call: TRBD1 (5 bases). CDR1 and CDR2 (germline): SGHDT, YYEEEE. CDR3 size: 12 residues. The germline V and J ends were trimmed by 4 bases and 2 bases, with 7 bases remaining between them. CDR3 DNA sequence: TGTGCCAGCAGCCTAGGGGCCTACGAGCAGTACTTC. Translating gives CASSLGAYEQYF.

V and J are TRBV9 and TRBJ2-1, with a weak D call TRBD1 (6 bases). The CDR3 extends over 15 amino acids. Germline V gene sequence: CDR1 SGDLS, CDR2 YYNGEE. Trimming shortened V by 3 bases and J by 9 bases, and 19 bases separated the two germline ends. The CDR3 region has the DNA TGTGCCAGCAGCGGACCTAATACAGGGTTCAGTGAGCAGTTCTTC. Translated: CASSGPNTGFSEQFF.

This clone was counted a single time. The sample has other DNA sequences that encode this CDR3 too. The V and J genes are TRBV4-1 and TRBJ2-1; 7 bases map to TRBD2. This CDR3 spans 14 amino acids. Trimming took 3 bases from V and 6 from J; bases not matched to a gene: 5. Germline CDR1 and CDR2: MGHRA and YSYEKL. CDR3: CASSQGGAGNEQFF. The CDR3 bases are TGCGCCAGCAGCCAGGGAGGGGCGGGCAATGAGCAGTTCTTC.

V gene TRBV9 combines with J gene TRBJ2-7; weak D call: TRBD1 (5 bases). The V end was cut by 0 bases, the J end by 2 bases, with 12 bases between. Germline values: CDR1 SGDLS, CDR2 YYNGEE. The CDR3 extends over 15 amino acids. The CDR3 bases are TGTGCCAGCAGCGTAGCAGGGTATACTCCCTACGAGCAGTACTTC. Translating it yields CASSVAGYTPYEQYF.

The CDR3 nucleotides read TGTGCCAGCGGATCCATGAACACTGAAGCTTTCTTT. Amino acids: CASGSMNTEAFF. The rearrangement joins TRBV7-8 to TRBJ1-1; D gene unclear. V lost 8 bases to trimming and J lost 0 bases, with 7 bases between them. CDR1 and CDR2 (germline): SGHVS, FQNEAQ. The CDR3 length is 12 residues.

On this clone: The sample contains more than one DNA sequence encoding this CDR3. The chain recombines TRBV19 with TRBJ2-1; tentative D call: TRBD2 (6 bases). This CDR3 region has 14 residues. Trimming removed 3 bases from V and 4 bases from J, with 10 bases in between. The germline CDR1 and CDR2 sequences are LNHDA and SQIVND (reference sequence). CDR3 in DNA: TGTGCCAGTAGTATTCGGGGGTCGTACAATGAGCAGTTCTTC. It is translated as CASSIRGSYNEQFF.

The V call is TRBV5-3, the J call TRBJ1-1, with D possibly matching TRBD1 (6 bases). TRBV5-3 is identified as an open reading frame with a role that is uncertain. CDR3 length: 14 amino acids. V was shortened by 4 bases and J by 1 base, with 11 bases between the two germline ends. CDR3 residues: CARSPRDKNTEAFF. For the CDR3, the DNA is TGTGCCAGAAGCCCCCGGGACAAGAACACTGAAGCTTTCTTT.

On this clone itself: Other DNA variants within this sample encode the same CDR3. The rearrangement joins TRBV29-1 to TRBJ2-1; D uncertain. Germline CDR1 reads SQVTM; CDR2 reads ANQGSEA. The V end was cut by 0 bases, the J end by 6 bases, with 6 bases between. This CDR3 region has 12 residues. CDR3 region: CSVEDWGNEQFF. The CDR3 region has the DNA TGCAGCGTTGAAGATTGGGGCAATGAGCAGTTCTTC.

CDR3 protein: CASSLASGVIYEQYF. As DNA, the CDR3 is TGTGCCAGCAGCTTAGCGTCAGGAGTAATCTACGAGCAGTACTTC. The gene calls are TRBV7-2 and TRBJ2-5; D is unclear. With the DNA end fitting TRBJ2-7 better, the J assignment may be wrong. In germline, CDR1 is SGHTA, CDR2 FQGNSA. The CDR3 is 15 amino acids.

The chain is built from TRBV6-1 and TRBJ2-1; 13 positions match TRBD2. V lost 2 bases and J lost 0; bases outside the gene matches: 1. Germline CDR1 is MNHNS and CDR2 is SASEGT. CDR3 length: 17 residues. CDR3 sequence (DNA): TGTGCCAGCAGTGAATGGACTAGCGGGAGCTCCTACAATGAGCAGTTCTTC. It yields the protein CASSEWTSGSSYNEQFF.

This clone was picked up one time. The chain is built from TRBV21-1 and TRBJ2-7; no DNA check was done on the table's D call, TRBD2. TRBV21-1 is termed a pseudogene. The CDR3 is 15 amino acids. The DNA of the CDR3 is TGTGCCAGCAGCAATTGTAGCGGGAGTCCTTACGAGCAGTACTTC. It codes for CASSNCSGSPYEQYF.

A few counts support this clone. Other DNA variants within this sample encode the same CDR3. The chain recombines TRBV6-5 with TRBJ2-7; unclear D gene. The CDR3 consists of 11 residues. V was clipped by 0 bases and J by 6 bases, with 3 bases between them. Germline V gives CDR1 MNHEY, CDR2 SVGAGI. The CDR3, as DNA: TGTGCCAGCAGTTACTCTGGCGAGCAGTACTTC. This encodes CASSYSGEQYF.

The chain has TRBV2 and TRBJ1-3, with 7 bases aligning to TRBD1. With V trimmed by 9 bases and J by 10 bases, 6 bases remained unmatched. The CDR3 spans 11 residues. The germline gives CDR1 SNHLY, CDR2 FYNNEI. The CDR3 loop reads CASAAGGTIYF. The CDR3 nucleotides are TGTGCCAGTGCAGCAGGGGGGACCATATATTTT.